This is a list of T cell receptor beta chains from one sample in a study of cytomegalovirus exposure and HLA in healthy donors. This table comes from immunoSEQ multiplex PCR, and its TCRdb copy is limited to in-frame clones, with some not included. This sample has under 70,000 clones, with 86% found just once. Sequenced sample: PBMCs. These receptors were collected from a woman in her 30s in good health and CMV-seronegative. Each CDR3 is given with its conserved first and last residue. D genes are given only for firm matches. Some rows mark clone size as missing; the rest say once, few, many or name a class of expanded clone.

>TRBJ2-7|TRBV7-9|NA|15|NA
CASSLGSRSSYEQYF
TGTGCCAGCAGCTTAGGGTCCCGGAGCTCCTACGAGCAGTACTTC
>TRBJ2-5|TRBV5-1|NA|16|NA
CASSLSPGFMSETQYF
TGCGCCAGCAGCTTGTCTCCAGGGTTTATGTCAGAGACCCAGTACTTC
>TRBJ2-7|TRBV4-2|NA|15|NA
CASSQDGGNLNEQYF
TGTGCCAGCAGCCAAGATGGAGGAAATTTGAACGAGCAGTACTTC
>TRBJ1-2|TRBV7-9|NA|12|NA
CASSGGFYGYTF
TGTGCCAGCAGCGGCGGCTTCTATGGCTACACCTTC
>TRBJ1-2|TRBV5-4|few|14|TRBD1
CASSLPQGDSGYTF
TGTGCCAGCAGCTTGCCACAGGGGGACTCTGGCTACACCTTC
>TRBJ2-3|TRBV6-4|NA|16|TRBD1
CASSYGTGGGTDTQYF
TGTGCCAGCAGTTACGGGACAGGGGGCGGCACAGATACGCAGTATTTT
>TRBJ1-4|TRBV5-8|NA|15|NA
CASSGRLGRGEKLFF
TGTGCCAGCAGCGGGAGGCTTGGACGCGGAGAAAAACTGTTTTTT
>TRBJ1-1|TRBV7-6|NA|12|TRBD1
CASSLATGEAFF
TGTGCCAGCAGCTTAGCGACAGGGGAAGCTTTCTTT
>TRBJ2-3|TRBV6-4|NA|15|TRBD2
CASSDGAGGGDTQYF
TGTGCCAGCAGTGACGGAGCGGGAGGGGGGGATACGCAGTATTTT
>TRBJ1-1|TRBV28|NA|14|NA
CASSFPGTNTEAFF
TGTGCCAGCAGTTTCCCAGGAACGAACACTGAAGCTTTCTTT
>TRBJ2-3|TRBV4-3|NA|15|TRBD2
CASSQGTSEVDTQYF
TGCGCCAGCAGCCAAGGGACTAGCGAGGTAGATACGCAGTATTTT
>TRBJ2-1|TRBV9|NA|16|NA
CASSPQGRKIYNEQFF
TGTGCCAGCAGCCCCCAGGGCAGGAAGATCTACAATGAGCAGTTCTTC
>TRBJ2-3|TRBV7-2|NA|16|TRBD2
CASSLIGGGQGDTQYF
TGTGCCAGCAGCTTAATTGGGGGAGGGCAAGGAGATACGCAGTATTTT
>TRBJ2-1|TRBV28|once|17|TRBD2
CASRGGTSGFSYNEQFF
TGTGCCAGCAGGGGGGGGACTAGCGGCTTCTCCTACAATGAGCAGTTCTTC
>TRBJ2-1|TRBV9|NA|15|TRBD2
CASSFRLAGYNEQFF
TGTGCCAGCAGCTTTCGACTAGCGGGGTACAATGAGCAGTTCTTC
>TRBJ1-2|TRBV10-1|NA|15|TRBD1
CASSEFERTGDGYTF
TGCGCCAGCAGTGAGTTTGAGCGGACAGGGGATGGCTACACCTTC
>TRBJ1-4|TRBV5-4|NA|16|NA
CASSRYTGSFNEKLFF
TGTGCCAGCAGCCGATATACAGGGTCGTTTAATGAAAAACTGTTTTTT
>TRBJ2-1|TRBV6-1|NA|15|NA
CASSELRNSYNEQFF
TGTGCCAGCAGTGAATTGCGGAACTCCTACAATGAGCAGTTCTTC
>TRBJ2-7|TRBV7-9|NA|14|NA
CASSLAGPTYEQYF
TGTGCCAGCAGCTTAGCGGGGCCGACCTACGAGCAGTACTTC
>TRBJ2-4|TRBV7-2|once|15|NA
CASSLQALAKNIQYF
TGTGCCAGCAGCTTACAGGCCCTAGCCAAAAACATTCAGTACTTC
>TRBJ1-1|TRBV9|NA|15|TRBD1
CASSLTGTGSTEAFF
TGTGCCAGCAGTTTAACCGGGACAGGGAGCACTGAAGCTTTCTTT
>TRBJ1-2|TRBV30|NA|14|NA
CAWSLGVELYGYTF
TGTGCCTGGAGTCTCGGGGTAGAGCTTTATGGCTACACCTTC
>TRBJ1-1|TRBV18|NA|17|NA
CASSLVRGGPPQQGAFF
TGTGCCAGCTCACTAGTAAGGGGGGGCCCCCCCCAACAGGGAGCTTTCTTT
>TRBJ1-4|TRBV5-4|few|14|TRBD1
CASSPLGTGEKLFF
TGTGCCAGCAGCCCCCTCGGGACAGGGGAAAAACTGTTTTTT
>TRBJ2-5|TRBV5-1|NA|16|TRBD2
CASSLSTSGGRETQYF
TGCGCCAGCAGCTTGTCGACTAGCGGGGGCCGCGAGACCCAGTACTTC
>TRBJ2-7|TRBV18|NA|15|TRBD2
CASSPPSLGGYEQYF
TGTGCCAGCTCACCACCGAGCCTGGGGGGGTACGAGCAGTACTTC
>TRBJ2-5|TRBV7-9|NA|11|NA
CASSQVLEQYF
TGTGCCAGCAGCCAAGTTTTGGAGCAGTACTTC
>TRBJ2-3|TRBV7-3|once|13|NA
CASSRPGSDTQYF
TGTGCCAGCAGCCGCCCGGGGTCAGATACGCAGTATTTT
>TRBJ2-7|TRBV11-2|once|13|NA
CASSLGGSYEQYF
TGTGCCAGCAGCTTAGGGGGCTCCTACGAGCAGTACTTC
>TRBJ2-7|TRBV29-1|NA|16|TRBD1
CSVESSDRGLSYEQYF
TGCAGCGTTGAATCCTCCGACAGGGGGCTATCCTACGAGCAGTACTTC
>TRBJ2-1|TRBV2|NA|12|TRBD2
CASLDGRARKFF
TGTGCCAGTCTTGATGGGAGGGCCAGGAAGTTCTTC
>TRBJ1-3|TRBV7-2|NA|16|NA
CASSPQGRGAGNTIYF
TGTGCCAGCAGCCCCCAGGGGCGAGGTGCCGGAAACACCATATATTTT
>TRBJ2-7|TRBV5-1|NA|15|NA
CASSLAVQGSYEQYF
TGCGCCAGCAGCTTGGCCGTTCAGGGGAGCTACGAGCAGTACTTC
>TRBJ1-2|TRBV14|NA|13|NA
CASSQRPSNGYTF
TGTGCCAGCAGCCAAAGGCCTAGTAATGGCTACACCTTC
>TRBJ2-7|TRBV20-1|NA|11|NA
CSASSRYEQYF
TGCAGTGCTAGTTCACGGTACGAGCAGTACTTC